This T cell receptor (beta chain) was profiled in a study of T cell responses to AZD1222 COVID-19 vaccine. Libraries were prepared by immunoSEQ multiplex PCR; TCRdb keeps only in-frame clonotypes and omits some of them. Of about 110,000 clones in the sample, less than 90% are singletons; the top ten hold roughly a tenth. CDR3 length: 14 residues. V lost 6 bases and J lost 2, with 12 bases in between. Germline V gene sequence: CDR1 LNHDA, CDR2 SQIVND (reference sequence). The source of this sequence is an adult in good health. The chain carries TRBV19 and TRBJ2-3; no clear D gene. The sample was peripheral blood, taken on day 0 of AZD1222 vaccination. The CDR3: CASRVGLPTDTQYF. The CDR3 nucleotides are TGTGCCAGTAGGGTGGGGTTGCCCACAGATACGCAGTATTTT.